Listed here are 16 T cell receptor beta chains from one sample, sequenced in a study of blood T cell repertoires in COVID-19. This table comes from immunoSEQ multiplex PCR, and its TCRdb copy is limited to in-frame clones, with some not included. The sample lists 100,000 to 150,000 clones, approximately 86% seen once, with roughly an eighth in the top ten. Sequencing used peripheral blood. These receptors were taken from a woman between 65 and 79 years old with COVID-19, enrolled during active disease.

V usage is TRBV24-1 and J usage is TRBJ2-2, with D perhaps matching TRBD1 (6 bases). Germline CDR1 is KGHDR and CDR2 is SFDVKD. V was cut by 9 bases and J by 1 base, with 8 bases left in between. The CDR3 is made up of 13 amino acids. The CDR3 sequence is CATQGQNTGELFF. The CDR3 bases are TGTGCCACCCAGGGACAGAACACCGGGGAGCTGTTTTTT.

The chain carries TRBV28 and TRBJ2-1; 10 bases map to TRBD2. Germline V gene data show CDR1 as MDHEN and CDR2 as SYDVKM. This CDR3 comprises 14 residues. V trimming: 6 bases; J trimming: 7 bases; junction bases outside the gene matches: 6. The chain's CDR3 is CASRPGLAVNEQFF. CDR3 sequence (DNA): TGTGCCAGCAGACCCGGACTAGCGGTTAATGAGCAGTTCTTC.

The CDR3 DNA reads as TGTGCCAGCAGCTTGTACAGGGGAAGGACCGGGGAGCTGTTTTTT. Translating it yields CASSLYRGRTGELFF. The chain uses TRBV5-6 and TRBJ2-2; 7 bases line up with TRBD1. The CDR3 length is 15 residues. Germline values: CDR1 SGHDT, CDR2 YYEEEE. J gave up 5 bases and V 1 base, and 5 bases lay outside the gene matches.

The rearrangement links TRBV7-9 to TRBJ1-6, with 9 bases lining up with TRBD1. CDR1 and CDR2 from the germline V gene are SEHNR and FQNEAQ (reference sequence). The CDR3 is made up of 15 amino acids. With V trimmed by 0 bases and J by 8 bases, 2 bases remained unmatched. CDR3 loop: CASSLAGDRDSPLHF. The DNA of the CDR3 is TGTGCCAGCAGCTTAGCGGGGGACAGGGATTCACCCCTCCACTTT.

CDR3 region: CASSSGTGGNYGYTF. Here the CDR3 DNA reads TGCGCCAGCAGCTCCGGCACAGGGGGGAACTATGGCTACACCTTC. The rearrangement uses TRBV5-1 and TRBJ1-2; TRBD1 aligns across 8 bases. The CDR3 runs to 15 residues. Germline V lookup: CDR1 SGHRS, CDR2 YFSETQ. V shed 3 bases and J 2 bases; nucleotides not matched to a gene: 6. The whole variable domain, remainder taken from reference TRBV5-1 and TRBJ1-2, is KAGVTQTPRYLIKTRGQQVTLSCSPISGHRSVSWYQQTPGQGLQFLFEYFSETQRNKGNFPGRFSGRQFSNSRSEMNVSTLELGDSALYLCASSSGTGGNYGYTFGSGTRLTVV.

The V call is TRBV2, the J call TRBJ2-5; TRBD2 is a possible D gene (5 bases). The germline CDR1 and CDR2 sequences are SNHLY and FYNNEI. The CDR3 loop spans 13 amino acids. V lost 7 bases and J 5 bases, leaving 14 bases between the germline ends. As DNA, the CDR3 is TGTGCCAGCATACGCGGGTTAGGGGAGACCCAGTACTTC. The encoded protein is CASIRGLGETQYF. The full variable domain, in which reference TRBV2 and TRBJ2-5 provide the parts outside the CDR3, is EPEVTQTPSHQVTQMGQEVILRCVPISNHLYFYWYRQILGQKVEFLVSFYNNEISEKSEIFDDQFSVERPDGSNFTLKIRSTKLEDSAMYFCASIRGLGETQYFGPGTRLLVL.

This rearrangement joins TRBV19 to TRBJ1-1, with D maybe TRBD1 (6 bases). There are 15 residues in the CDR3. V was pared by 7 bases and J by 6 bases, with 21 bases between. In germline, CDR1 is LNHDA, CDR2 SQIVND (reference sequence). The CDR3 loop reads CASKGGDRQTSEAFF. The CDR3 nucleotides read TGTGCCAGTAAGGGGGGGGATCGACAGACATCTGAAGCTTTCTTT.

The CDR3 spells CASRTGTPNSPLHF. CDR3 in DNA: TGTGCCAGCAGGACCGGGACACCAAATTCACCCCTCCACTTT. The rearrangement joins TRBV2 to TRBJ1-6; TRBD1 is a possible D gene (6 bases). V lost 6 bases and J 7 bases, leaving 13 bases between the germline ends. Germline CDR1 and CDR2: SNHLY and FYNNEI. CDR3 length: 14 residues.

The chain uses TRBV6-5 and TRBJ2-6; the D gene is possibly TRBD1 (5 bases). V was cut by 8 bases and J by 0 bases, with 11 bases left in between. Germline-derived CDR1 and CDR2 are MNHEY and SVGAGI. The CDR3 spans 15 residues. The CDR3 region is CASGAGYSGANVLTF. The CDR3 DNA is TGTGCCAGCGGGGCAGGCTACTCTGGGGCCAACGTCCTGACTTTC.

The V and J genes are TRBV5-6 and TRBJ2-5; TRBD1 might be the D (5 bases). V was pared by 0 bases and J by 5 bases, with 17 bases between. This CDR3 has 16 amino acids. The germline gives CDR1 SGHDT, CDR2 YYEEEE. CDR3 protein: CASSLGGRAARETQYF. The CDR3 nucleotides read TGTGCCAGCAGCTTGGGGGGCAGGGCGGCCCGGGAGACCCAGTACTTC.

J is TRBJ1-4 and V is TRBV5-1; D remains unclear. V lost 1 base to trimming and J lost 0 bases, with 10 bases between them. In germline, CDR1 is SGHRS, CDR2 YFSETQ. The length of the CDR3 is 16 residues. The CDR3 here is CASSLFVGATNEKLFF. CDR3 bases: TGCGCCAGCAGCTTGTTCGTCGGTGCAACTAATGAAAAACTGTTTTTT.

The rearrangement links TRBV2 to TRBJ1-4, with D perhaps matching TRBD1 (5 bases). The CDR3 runs 14 residues. The germline CDR1 and CDR2 sequences are SNHLY and FYNNEI. The V end was cut by 7 bases, the J end by 7 bases, with 16 bases between. For the CDR3, the DNA is TGTGCCAGCACCCGCCGGGACTTAAGTGAAAAACTGTTTTTT. Its translation: CASTRRDLSEKLFF.

The CDR3 sequence: CASSLGLAGVTGELFF. CDR3 sequence (DNA): TGTGCCAGCAGCCTGGGACTAGCGGGGGTCACCGGGGAGCTGTTTTTT. The gene calls are TRBV5-4 and TRBJ2-2; TRBD2 aligns across 14 bases. J was trimmed by 4 bases and V by 4 bases; bases with no gene match: 3. The V gene's germline CDR1 is SGHNT and CDR2 YYREEE (reference sequence). The CDR3 spans 16 residues.

The chain recombines TRBV7-3 with TRBJ2-3, with 8 bases identical to TRBD2. CDR3 length equals 11 residues. The V and J ends lost 5 bases and 9 bases, in that order; junction bases with no gene match: 1. Germline loops: CDR1 SGHTA, CDR2 FQGTGA. The CDR3 spells CASSPGGTQYF. CDR3 DNA: TGTGCCAGCAGCCCGGGGGGGACGCAGTATTTT.

The chain combines TRBV7-3 with TRBJ2-3; D is possibly TRBD2 (6 bases). The CDR3 is 16 residues long. Germline V gene data show CDR1 as SGHTA and CDR2 as FQGTGA. Trimming removed 2 bases at V and 1 base at J, with 13 bases between. CDR3 in amino acids: CASSLHRWEGTDTQYF. CDR3 DNA: TGTGCCAGCAGCTTACACCGATGGGAGGGCACAGATACGCAGTATTTT.

The V call is TRBV6-1, the J call TRBJ2-1, with a possible D match to TRBD2 (7 bases). This CDR3 has 16 residues. With 6 bases removed from V and 7 bases from J, the gap between germline ends came to 22 bases. Germline CDR1 MNHNS, CDR2 SASEGT. Here the CDR3 reads CASSESRGPLGNEQFF. The CDR3 DNA reads as TGTGCCAGCAGCGAATCGCGGGGGCCCCTGGGGAATGAGCAGTTCTTC.